The text below deals with one T cell receptor beta chain. Its antigen remains unidentified. It was CD45RO-negative cells, positively selected for CCR7, that made up naive CD8 cells, with terminally differentiated effector memory CD45RA+ cells excluded. The data belong to a study of shared clonotypes between healthy human individuals. Study conclusions and caveats: Lower generation probabilities were found for non-shared clonotypes than for those shared by all four donors.

Running of the assay took place at deep level. Profiled with immunoSEQ multiplex PCR; TCRdb holds only in-frame clones, not every one. The sample consists of about 1.9 million clones, approximately 92% of them appearing once. This TCR was sampled from a man between 18 and 35 years old in good health. Some clones in this sample may be carry-over from other donors' samples. The sequencing sample was made of naive CD8+ T cells from PBMCs.

The CDR3 nucleotides read TGCGCCAGCAGCTCTATCGCGACAGACACTGAAGCTTTCTTT. The encoded protein is CASSSIATDTEAFF. This chain connects TRBV5-1 to TRBJ1-1, with TRBD1 as a possible D gene (5 bases). This CDR3 is built from 14 residues. The germline CDR1 and CDR2 sequences are SGHRS and YFSETQ. V lost 3 bases, J lost 3 bases, and 12 bases lay in between.